These 7 T cell receptor beta chains originate from one sample sequenced in a study of cytomegalovirus exposure and HLA in healthy donors. Use of 60 Vbeta and 13 Jbeta primers characterized the PCR. The protocol was immunoSEQ multiplex PCR, while the TCRdb copy is restricted to in-frame clones and leaves out a portion. The table for this sample gives some 75,000 clones. Sequencing was performed on PBMCs. The receptors here all came from a female donor in good health and CMV-seropositive.

This chain uses TRBV30 with TRBJ2-3, with TRBD2 matching 8 bases. The germline gives CDR1 GTSNPN, CDR2 SVGIG (reference sequence). CDR3 size: 17 residues. Trimming took 3 bases from V and 0 from J; bases not matched to a gene: 11. This CDR3 is CAWSPFGRGASTDTQYF. The CDR3 DNA reads as TGTGCCTGGAGCCCTTTCGGGAGGGGCGCTAGCACAGATACGCAGTATTTT.

This rearrangement joins TRBV11-3 to TRBJ2-7; weak D call: TRBD2 (5 bases). V was pared by 1 base and J by 5 bases, with 12 bases between. CDR1 SGHNT and CDR2 YENEEA come from the germline V gene. The CDR3 sequence is 14 residues long. The CDR3 nucleotides read TGTGCCAGCAGCTTAGCTTCGGGATCTGACGAGCAGTACTTC. This translates into CASSLASGSDEQYF.

The CDR3 spells CASTGTSYEQYF. CDR3 bases: TGTGCCAGCACCGGGACTTCGTACGAGCAGTACTTC. This chain connects TRBV7-9 to TRBJ2-7, with D perhaps TRBD2 (6 bases). Germline loops: CDR1 SEHNR, CDR2 FQNEAQ (reference sequence). The CDR3 loop spans 12 amino acids. V shed 7 bases and J shed 4 bases, with 11 bases lying between them. Using reference TRBV7-9 and TRBJ2-7 for the parts outside the CDR3, the full variable domain is DTGVSQNPRHKITKRGQNVTFRCDPISEHNRLYWYRQTLGQGPEFLTYFQNEAQLEKSRLLSDRFSAERPKGSFSTLEIQRTEQGDSAMYLCASTGTSYEQYFGPGTRLTVT.

The chain links TRBV4-2 to TRBJ2-5, with 12 bases lining up with TRBD1. TRBJ2-7 explains the end of the DNA better; the J call may be wrong. This CDR3 region has 17 residues. The germline V gene has CDR1 LGHNA and CDR2 YNFKEQ. Written as DNA, the CDR3 is TGTGCCAGCAGCCAAGAGGGACAGGGGGCGAGCAGATACGAGCAGTACTTC. Its translation is CASSQEGQGASRYEQYF.

The chain joins TRBV4-2 to TRBJ2-3; 8 positions match TRBD2. CDR3 length: 18 residues. Germline trimming cut 0 bases from V and 2 bases from J; bases unmatched to any gene: 10. Germline V lookup: CDR1 LGHNA, CDR2 YNFKEQ. Written as DNA, the CDR3 is TGTGCCAGCAGCCAAGACGCCCCCCCTAGCGGGTTCACAGATACGCAGTATTTT. As protein: CASSQDAPPSGFTDTQYF.

The rearrangement links TRBV5-1 to TRBJ1-2, with 10 positions matching TRBD1. Trimming removed 4 bases from V and 6 bases from J; junction bases left unmatched: 9. The CDR3 covers 15 residues. CDR1 is SGHRS, CDR2 YFSETQ, per germline. In DNA form, the CDR3 reads TGCGCCAGCAGCCCCGGGACAGGGGAGTCTCATGGCTACACCTTC. It is translated as CASSPGTGESHGYTF.

The chain employs TRBV27 and TRBJ2-3; D might be TRBD1 (7 bases). V was trimmed by 7 bases and J by 0 bases, leaving 20 bases between them. Germline V lookup: CDR1 MNHEY, CDR2 SMNVEV (reference sequence). The CDR3 runs to 17 residues. The CDR3 protein is CASKGRSGGSSTDTQYF. DNA for the CDR3: TGTGCCAGCAAGGGTCGTTCAGGGGGGTCGAGCACAGATACGCAGTATTTT.